The 20 T cell receptor beta chains below come from one sample, sequenced in a study of OX40 agonist ivuxolimab in advanced cancers. Using immunoSEQ multiplex PCR, the repertoire was profiled, and TCRdb retains in-frame clones only, with some absent. This sample has about 10,000 clones, with under 80% found just once. The specimen was CD4+ or CD8+ T cells sorted from blood, collected in a trial of the OX40 agonist ivuxolimab. Receptors were obtained from an adult with an advanced solid tumor such as melanoma, head and neck, liver or kidney cancer.

J is TRBJ1-1 and V is TRBV28, with 7 bases fitting TRBD1. The germline gives CDR1 MDHEN, CDR2 SYDVKM. The CDR3 loop spans 14 amino acids. Unmatched junction bases numbered 10, after V lost 5 bases and J lost 7 bases. CDR3 in amino acids: CASSPTTDRFEAFF. CDR3 bases: TGTGCCAGCAGTCCAACAACGGACAGGTTTGAAGCTTTCTTT.

This clone was seen just once. V is TRBV5-1 and J is TRBJ1-2; D call uncertain. This CDR3 comprises 16 residues. V lost 1 base and J 0 bases, leaving 13 bases between the germline ends. The germline CDR1 and CDR2 sequences are SGHRS and YFSETQ. In DNA form, the CDR3 reads TGCGCCAGCAGCTTGATTTCCTTACCATCTAACTATGGCTACACCTTC. This encodes CASSLISLPSNYGYTF.

V is TRBV7-6 and J is TRBJ2-2, with D unresolved. CDR1 and CDR2 (germline): SGHVS, FNYEAQ. The CDR3 totals 13 residues. Trimming stripped 6 bases from V and 2 bases from J, with 7 bases between. Written as DNA, the CDR3 is TGTGCCAGCAGAGACCAAAACACCGGGGAGCTGTTTTTT. This encodes CASRDQNTGELFF.

The genes are TRBV4-1 and TRBJ2-7; D unresolved. The V gene lost 0 bases and the J gene lost 1 base, with 16 bases spanning the gap. The CDR3 covers 17 residues. Per the germline V gene, CDR1 is MGHRA and CDR2 is YSYEKL. In nucleotides, the CDR3 is TGCGCCAGCAGCCAAGATTCTTGGGGTATCGGATCCTACGAGCAGTACTTC. Translating it yields CASSQDSWGIGSYEQYF.

The chain employs TRBV30 and TRBJ2-1; D may be TRBD1 or TRBD2 (5 bases each). V lost 5 bases, J lost 3 bases, and 11 bases lay in between. From germline, CDR1 is GTSNPN and CDR2 SVGIG (reference sequence). The CDR3 is 13 amino acids. The CDR3 reads CAWGTGDYNEQFF. The CDR3 DNA reads TGTGCCTGGGGGACCGGGGACTACAATGAGCAGTTCTTC. Full variable domain (rest looked up from reference TRBV30 and TRBJ2-1): SQTIHQWPATLVQPVGSPLSLECTVEGTSNPNLYWYRQAAGRGLQLLFYSVGIGQISSEVPQNLSASRPQDRQFILSSKKLLLSDSGFYLCAWGTGDYNEQFFGPGTRLTVL.

This clone was seen ten or more times. The chain joins TRBV9 to TRBJ1-3; no reliable D call. Per germline, CDR1 SGDLS and CDR2 YYNGEE. CDR3 length equals 15 residues. With 0 bases removed from V and 4 bases from J, the gap between germline ends came to 11 bases. The CDR3 is CASSVDSRTGNTIYF. The CDR3 nucleotides read TGTGCCAGCAGCGTAGACAGTCGAACAGGAAACACCATATATTTT.

The J gene is TRBJ1-2, the V gene TRBV29-1; unclear D gene. Germline lookup yields CDR1 SQVTM and CDR2 ANQGSEA. Trimming left V 5 bases short and J 2 bases short, with 9 bases between. The CDR3 is made up of 12 amino acids. The CDR3 DNA reads as TGCAGCGTTTGGACGGGGAACTATGGCTACACCTTC. It encodes CSVWTGNYGYTF.

This clone was seen a few times. The V gene is TRBV6-9, the J gene TRBJ2-1; D is ambiguous. This CDR3 is 11 amino acids long. Germline CDR1 reads MNHGY; CDR2 reads SVAAGI. The V gene lost 4 bases and the J gene lost 6 bases, with 4 bases spanning the gap. The CDR3 region is CASSLGNEQFF. CDR3 in DNA: TGTGCCAGCAGTTTAGGCAATGAGCAGTTCTTC.

V and J are TRBV19 and TRBJ2-1, with 8 bases aligning to TRBD2. Germline lookup yields CDR1 LNHDA and CDR2 SQIVND (reference sequence). After removal of 1 base from V and 5 bases from J, the junction contained 4 bases not matched to a gene. The CDR3 loop spans 15 amino acids. This chain's CDR3 is CASSIGSGNNNEQFF. The CDR3 DNA sequence: TGTGCCAGTAGTATAGGTAGCGGGAATAACAATGAGCAGTTCTTC. The full variable domain, in which reference TRBV19 and TRBJ2-1 provide the parts outside the CDR3, is DGGITQSPKYLFRKEGQNVTLSCEQNLNHDAMYWYRQDPGQGLRLIYYSQIVNDFQKGDIAEGYSVSREKKESFPLTVTSAQKNPTAFYLCASSIGSGNNNEQFFGPGTRLTVL.

This clone was found a few times. The CDR3 region has the DNA TGTGCCACCAGCGAGACCCGGGCCCCGAACACTGAAGCTTTCTTT. It specifies CATSETRAPNTEAFF. J is TRBJ1-1 and V is TRBV15; D is unclear. V lost 5 bases and J lost 1, with 14 bases in between. Germline lookup yields CDR1 LNHNV and CDR2 YYDKDF (reference sequence). The CDR3 runs to 15 residues.

The chain has TRBV4-1 and TRBJ1-6, with D hard to call. The V end lost 1 base, the J end lost 9 bases, and 13 bases lay between the germline ends. CDR3 length equals 15 residues. CDR1 is MGHRA, CDR2 YSYEKL, per germline. CDR3 loop: CASSQVQISSSPLHF. The CDR3 region has the DNA TGCGCCAGCAGCCAAGTTCAGATATCAAGTTCACCCCTCCACTTT.

This rearrangement joins TRBV7-8 to TRBJ2-5, with 9 bases fitting TRBD1. Trimming took 1 base from V and 0 from J; bases not matched to a gene: 0. The CDR3 length is 15 residues. Germline CDR1 reads SGHVS; CDR2 reads FQNEAQ. This CDR3 reads CASSLGTGDQETQYF. DNA of the CDR3: TGTGCCAGCAGCTTAGGGACAGGGGACCAAGAGACCCAGTACTTC. Full variable domain (remainder filled in from reference TRBV7-8 and TRBJ2-5): GAGVSQSPRYKVAKRGQDVALRCDPISGHVSLFWYQQALGQGPEFLTYFQNEAQLDKSGLPSDRFFAERPEGSVSTLKIQRTQQEDSAVYLCASSLGTGDQETQYFGPGTRLLVL.

This chain uses TRBV5-1 with TRBJ2-3; weak D call: TRBD2 (6 bases). Germline V gene lookup returns CDR1 SGHRS and CDR2 YFSETQ. V was trimmed by 2 bases and J by 7 bases, leaving 17 bases between them. This CDR3 comprises 15 residues. CDR3 nucleotide sequence: TGCGCCAGCAGCTTAACGCCCCGGGAGTTAAATACGCAGTATTTT. Translated: CASSLTPRELNTQYF. The full variable domain, with the rest looked up from reference TRBV5-1 and TRBJ2-3, is KAGVTQTPRYLIKTRGQQVTLSCSPISGHRSVSWYQQTPGQGLQFLFEYFSETQRNKGNFPGRFSGRQFSNSRSEMNVSTLELGDSALYLCASSLTPRELNTQYFGPGTRLTVL.

The rearrangement joins TRBV7-6 to TRBJ2-1; TRBD2 matches at 11 bases. With V trimmed by 5 bases and J by 7 bases, 13 bases remained unmatched. Germline CDR1 SGHVS, CDR2 FNYEAQ. This CDR3 region has 17 residues. This CDR3 is CASSPDLAGGPGNEQFF. The CDR3 DNA is TGTGCCAGCAGCCCTGACTTAGCGGGAGGGCCGGGGAATGAGCAGTTCTTC.

The rearrangement uses TRBV28 and TRBJ2-7, with 9 bases that match TRBD1. The V gene's germline CDR1 is MDHEN and CDR2 SYDVKM. The V gene end was trimmed by 1 base and the J gene end by 5 bases; junction bases not matched to a gene: 9. This CDR3 has 16 residues. The CDR3 region is CASSLYAGQGVHEQYF. CDR3 coding DNA: TGTGCCAGCAGTTTATATGCGGGACAGGGCGTCCACGAGCAGTACTTC.

The V gene is TRBV6-1, the J gene TRBJ2-3, with D possibly TRBD2 on 5 matching bases. The CDR3 has 14 amino acids. Trimming cost V 3 bases and J 4 bases, with 11 bases left between them. Per germline, CDR1 MNHNS and CDR2 SASEGT. CDR3 bases: TGTGCCAGCAGTGATCTACGGGGAGCAGATACGCAGTATTTT. Its protein is CASSDLRGADTQYF.

V usage is TRBV10-3 and J usage is TRBJ1-5, with D tentatively TRBD1 (5 bases). The CDR3 is made up of 14 amino acids. Trimming shortened V by 2 bases and J by 2 bases, and 7 bases separated the two germline ends. Germline CDR1 reads ENHRY; CDR2 reads SYGVKD. The CDR3 coding sequence is TGTGCCATCAGTGAGGGGGGGGGCAATCAGCCCCAGCATTTT. Its protein product is CAISEGGGNQPQHF.

V and J are TRBV7-9 and TRBJ2-2; no firm D call. CDR1 SEHNR and CDR2 FQNEAQ come from the germline V gene (reference sequence). V gave up 5 bases and J gave up 6 bases, with 13 bases separating them. CDR3 length equals 14 residues. Written as DNA, the CDR3 is TGTGCCAGCAGCCCTATAATGGTGGCCGGGGAGCTGTTTTTT. This translates into CASSPIMVAGELFF.

The V call is TRBV2, the J call TRBJ2-1; D is uncertain. Germline CDR1 is SNHLY and CDR2 is FYNNEI. This CDR3 has 14 amino acids. V lost 8 bases and J 0 bases, leaving 11 bases between the germline ends. The CDR3 here is CASCFAASYNEQFF. The CDR3 region has the DNA TGTGCCAGCTGCTTTGCGGCCTCCTACAATGAGCAGTTCTTC.

The chain joins TRBV12-5 to TRBJ1-2; 9 positions match TRBD1. From germline, CDR1 is LGHNT and CDR2 FRNRAP. The junction had 7 bases not matched to a gene; V was cut back by 6 bases and J by 8 bases. The CDR3 spans 13 residues. This CDR3 reads CASGRGQGKGYTF. The CDR3 coding sequence is TGTGCTAGTGGCCGCGGACAGGGGAAGGGCTACACCTTC.